These T cell receptor beta chains were read from a single sample in a study of Tregs in tolerant kidney transplant recipients. The data were produced by immunoSEQ multiplex PCR, yet TCRdb's version contains in-frame clones alone and is incomplete. The sample comprises about 94,000 clones, 93% of which are singletons, and 0.46% rests with the top ten. The starting material was CD4+ T cells from blood, obtained before the transplant. These receptors originate from a human donor who received a combined kidney and bone marrow transplant. Each CDR3 is given with its conserved first and last residue. Each record gives: J gene, clone size, D gene, V gene, CDR3 DNA, CDR3 protein. D genes are given only for firm matches. Clone size is not always given. Where it is, it says once, few, many or a class for expanded clones.

J: TRBJ2-1
size: once
D: TRBD2
V: TRBV5-1
DNA: TGCGCCAGCAGCTTGGGACTAGCGGGAGTTGGGACTGAGCAGTTCTTC
CDR3: CASSLGLAGVGTEQFF

J: TRBJ1-1
size: once
D: .
V: TRBV19
DNA: TGTGCCAGTAGTATCGTACAGGGAGGGACTGAAGCTTTCTTT
CDR3: CASSIVQGGTEAFF

J: TRBJ1-1
size: .
D: .
V: TRBV9
DNA: TGTGCCAGCAGCCCAGTCGACAGGCCAATCACTGAAGCTTTCTTT
CDR3: CASSPVDRPITEAFF

J: TRBJ2-1
size: once
D: TRBD2
V: TRBV2
DNA: TGTGCCAGCAGTCCCCTTACTAGCGGGATTGAGCAGTTCTTC
CDR3: CASSPLTSGIEQFF

J: TRBJ1-2
size: .
D: .
V: TRBV2
DNA: TGTGCCAGCAGTCCTTGGACAAGTGGCTACACCTTC
CDR3: CASSPWTSGYTF

J: TRBJ2-1
size: .
D: .
V: TRBV7-2
DNA: TGTGCCAGCAGCTTACGTACAGGTATGAATGAGCAGTTCTTC
CDR3: CASSLRTGMNEQFF

J: TRBJ2-1
size: .
D: TRBD2
V: TRBV9
DNA: TGTGCCAGCACGCGGGGGAGCTCCTACAATGAGCAGTTCTTC
CDR3: CASTRGSSYNEQFF

J: TRBJ2-1
size: .
D: TRBD2
V: TRBV7-9
DNA: TGTGCCAGCAGCTCGACCGGGACTAGCTCTTCTCTTGGGGAGCAGTTCTTC
CDR3: CASSSTGTSSSLGEQFF

J: TRBJ2-2
size: once
D: .
V: TRBV19
DNA: TGTGCCAGTAGTGTCCCCCCGGGGGAGCTGTTTTTT
CDR3: CASSVPPGELFF

J: TRBJ2-2
size: .
D: .
V: TRBV11-2
DNA: TGTGCCAGCAGCAGGGGGTTTGACACCGGGGAGCTGTTTTTT
CDR3: CASSRGFDTGELFF

J: TRBJ2-1
size: .
D: .
V: TRBV13
DNA: TGTGCCAGCAGCTCTGGGGACACGAATGAGCAGTTCTTC
CDR3: CASSSGDTNEQFF

J: TRBJ1-1
size: .
D: .
V: TRBV20-1
DNA: TGCAGGGCATTCCCGGTAGGTCCCGGGGTCTTT
CDR3: CRAFPVGPGVF

J: TRBJ2-7
size: .
D: .
V: TRBV28
DNA: TGTGCCAGCAGTTTACTTGTCAGGGCGAGCGAGCAGTACTTC
CDR3: CASSLLVRASEQYF

J: TRBJ1-1
size: .
D: .
V: TRBV11-3
DNA: TGTGCCAGCAGCTTATCATCGACAGCGAACACTGAAGCTTTCTTT
CDR3: CASSLSSTANTEAFF

J: TRBJ2-3
size: .
D: TRBD2
V: TRBV12-5
DNA: TGTGCTAGTGGCATTAGCGGGGGTACGCAGTATTTT
CDR3: CASGISGGTQYF

J: TRBJ2-3
size: once
D: .
V: TRBV9
DNA: TGTGCCAGCAGCGTAGCGGGTTCTAGCACAGATACGCAGTATTTT
CDR3: CASSVAGSSTDTQYF

J: TRBJ2-3
size: .
D: TRBD1
V: TRBV19
DNA: TGTGCCAGTAGTAAAAGGGACAGGGGGTCAGATACGCAGTATTTT
CDR3: CASSKRDRGSDTQYF

J: TRBJ1-5
size: .
D: .
V: TRBV9
DNA: TGTGCCAGCAGCGGCGGAGGGGATCAGCCCCAGCATTTT
CDR3: CASSGGGDQPQHF

J: TRBJ2-7
size: .
D: TRBD1
V: TRBV6-5
DNA: TGTGCCAGCAGCTATCAGGACAGGGCGCCCTACGAGCAGTACTTC
CDR3: CASSYQDRAPYEQYF

J: TRBJ2-1
size: .
D: .
V: TRBV12-5
DNA: TGTGCTAGTGACCCGGGACTTTTATACAATGAGCAGTTCTTC
CDR3: CASDPGLLYNEQFF

J: TRBJ1-6
size: .
D: .
V: TRBV15
DNA: TGTGCCACCAGCAGAGATCTAACTGATTATAATTCACCCCTCCACTTT
CDR3: CATSRDLTDYNSPLHF

J: TRBJ1-4
size: once
D: TRBD1
V: TRBV9
DNA: TGTGCCAGCAGCGTAGGGGACAGGGAGAGTGAAAAACTGTTTTTT
CDR3: CASSVGDRESEKLFF

J: TRBJ2-7
size: .
D: TRBD1
V: TRBV19
DNA: TGTGCCAGTAGTATCCGCCTCTCTCTGACAGGGGCCTACGAGCAGTACTTC
CDR3: CASSIRLSLTGAYEQYF

J: TRBJ2-2
size: .
D: TRBD1
V: TRBV19
DNA: TGTGCCAGTAGTATAAGGACAGGCGGGAACACCGGGGAGCTGTTTTTT
CDR3: CASSIRTGGNTGELFF

J: TRBJ2-7
size: once
D: TRBD2
V: TRBV5-1
DNA: TGCGCCAGCAGTTCGGGCGGGAGAAGGGGCGAGCAGTACTTC
CDR3: CASSSGGRRGEQYF

J: TRBJ2-5
size: once
D: TRBD2
V: TRBV7-6
DNA: TGTGCCAGCAGCTACGGACTAGCGGGGGGGCAAGAGACCCAGTACTTC
CDR3: CASSYGLAGGQETQYF

J: TRBJ2-7
size: few
D: .
V: TRBV11-2
DNA: TGTGCCAGCAGGACAGACGGGACACGGTACGAGCAGTACTTC
CDR3: CASRTDGTRYEQYF

J: TRBJ1-5
size: once
D: TRBD1
V: TRBV29-1
DNA: TGCAGCGCCAGGACAGGGCCAGGGGGCTACAATCAGCCCCAGCATTTT
CDR3: CSARTGPGGYNQPQHF

J: TRBJ1-2
size: .
D: .
V: TRBV14
DNA: TGTGCCAGCAGCCACCACAGGACAGCTGACTATGGCTACACCTTC
CDR3: CASSHHRTADYGYTF

J: TRBJ1-2
size: .
D: .
V: TRBV7-2
DNA: TGTGCCAGCAGCTTAGTTGCGGGCCCTGACTATGGCTACACCTTC
CDR3: CASSLVAGPDYGYTF

J: TRBJ2-3
size: .
D: TRBD1
V: TRBV11-2
DNA: TGTGCCAGCAGCTTCAGGGGGCGAAGCACAGATACGCAGTATTTT
CDR3: CASSFRGRSTDTQYF

J: TRBJ2-5
size: .
D: .
V: TRBV19
DNA: TGTGCCAGTAGTCAGGCACCAGGAGAGACCCAGTACTTC
CDR3: CASSQAPGETQYF

J: TRBJ2-1
size: .
D: .
V: TRBV6-5
DNA: TGTGCCAGCAGTTACGAGCCAAGCTCCTACAATGAGCAGTTCTTC
CDR3: CASSYEPSSYNEQFF

J: TRBJ2-3
size: .
D: .
V: TRBV18
DNA: TGTGCCAGCTCCTCGGTTGAGGCCGATATCACAGATACGCAGTATTTT
CDR3: CASSSVEADITDTQYF

J: TRBJ2-1
size: .
D: .
V: TRBV20-1
DNA: TGCAGTGCTCTAAGTAGGGAGGAGCAGTTCTTC
CDR3: CSALSREEQFF

J: TRBJ2-3
size: .
D: .
V: TRBV29-1
DNA: TGCAGCGTTTCTAGAGGCGGGGCGAGCACAGATACGCAGTATTTT
CDR3: CSVSRGGASTDTQYF

J: TRBJ1-1
size: .
D: .
V: TRBV27
DNA: TGTGCCAGCAGTTTATCGGGGGGAAACACTGAAGCTTTCTTT
CDR3: CASSLSGGNTEAFF

J: TRBJ1-1
size: few
D: .
V: TRBV19
DNA: TGTGCCAGTAGTATAAGCGGAGACACTGAAGCTTTCTTT
CDR3: CASSISGDTEAFF

J: TRBJ2-2
size: .
D: TRBD2
V: TRBV2
DNA: TGTGCCAGCAGTGGTGGGACTAGCGGGTCTTCTGGGGAGCTGTTTTTT
CDR3: CASSGGTSGSSGELFF

J: TRBJ1-5
size: .
D: TRBD1
V: TRBV30
DNA: TGTGCCTGGAGTCCGGACAGGGGAAATCAGCCCCAGCATTTT
CDR3: CAWSPDRGNQPQHF

J: TRBJ1-1
size: .
D: .
V: TRBV19
DNA: TGTGCCAGTAGTCGTGAACACGTGAACACTGAAGCTTTCTTT
CDR3: CASSREHVNTEAFF

J: TRBJ2-5
size: .
D: TRBD1
V: TRBV15
DNA: TGTGCCACCAGCAGAGTCGGACAGGTGGAAGAGACCCAGTACTTC
CDR3: CATSRVGQVEETQYF

J: TRBJ2-7
size: .
D: TRBD1
V: TRBV11-2
DNA: TGTGCCAGCAGCGGGGACAGAAGCTACGAGCAGTACTTC
CDR3: CASSGDRSYEQYF

J: TRBJ1-3
size: .
D: .
V: TRBV11-1
DNA: TGTGCCAGCAGCGCCTACTTGACTGGAAACACCATATATTTT
CDR3: CASSAYLTGNTIYF

J: TRBJ1-2
size: .
D: .
V: TRBV19
DNA: TGTGCCAGTAGTTCCGGGACAACCTATGGCTACACCTTC
CDR3: CASSSGTTYGYTF

J: TRBJ2-1
size: .
D: .
V: TRBV7-2
DNA: TGTGCCAGCAGCTTTGAGCGGTTCGGCTCCTACAATGAGCAGTTCTTC
CDR3: CASSFERFGSYNEQFF